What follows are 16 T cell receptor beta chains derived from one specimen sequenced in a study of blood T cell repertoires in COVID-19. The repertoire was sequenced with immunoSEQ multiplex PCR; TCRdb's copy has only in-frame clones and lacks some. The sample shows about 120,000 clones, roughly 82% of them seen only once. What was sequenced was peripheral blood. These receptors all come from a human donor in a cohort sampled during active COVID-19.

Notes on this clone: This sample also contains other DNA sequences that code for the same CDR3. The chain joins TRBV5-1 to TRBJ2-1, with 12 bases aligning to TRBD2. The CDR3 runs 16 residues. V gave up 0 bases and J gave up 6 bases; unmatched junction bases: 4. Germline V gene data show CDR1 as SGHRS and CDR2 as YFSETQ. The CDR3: CASSLAPSGGANEQFF. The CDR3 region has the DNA TGCGCCAGCAGCTTGGCTCCTAGCGGGGGGGCCAATGAGCAGTTCTTC.

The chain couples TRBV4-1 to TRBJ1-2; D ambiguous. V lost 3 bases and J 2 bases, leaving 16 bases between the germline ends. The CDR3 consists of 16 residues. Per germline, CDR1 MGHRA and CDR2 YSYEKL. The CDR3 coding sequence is TGCGCCAGCAGCCAGGAGACTAAGGCAGCGAACTATGGCTACACCTTC. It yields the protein CASSQETKAANYGYTF.

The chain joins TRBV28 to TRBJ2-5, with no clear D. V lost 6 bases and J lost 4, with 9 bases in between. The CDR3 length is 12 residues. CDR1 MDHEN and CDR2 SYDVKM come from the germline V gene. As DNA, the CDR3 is TGTGCCAGCAGGACTGACGCAGAGACCCAGTACTTC. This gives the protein CASRTDAETQYF.

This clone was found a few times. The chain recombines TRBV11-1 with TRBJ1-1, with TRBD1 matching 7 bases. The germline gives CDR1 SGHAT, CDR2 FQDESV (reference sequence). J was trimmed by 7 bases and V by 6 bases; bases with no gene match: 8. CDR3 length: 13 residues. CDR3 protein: CASREGGLGEAFF. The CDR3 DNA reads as TGTGCCAGCAGAGAAGGGGGCCTCGGTGAAGCTTTCTTT.

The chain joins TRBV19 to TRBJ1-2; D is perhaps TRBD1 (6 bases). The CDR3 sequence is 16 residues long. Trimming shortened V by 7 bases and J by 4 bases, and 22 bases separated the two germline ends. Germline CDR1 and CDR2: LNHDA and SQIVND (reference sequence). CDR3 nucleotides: TGTGCCAGTACCCCGTCCCCGCCGGGACAAGCCTATGGCTACACCTTC. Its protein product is CASTPSPPGQAYGYTF.

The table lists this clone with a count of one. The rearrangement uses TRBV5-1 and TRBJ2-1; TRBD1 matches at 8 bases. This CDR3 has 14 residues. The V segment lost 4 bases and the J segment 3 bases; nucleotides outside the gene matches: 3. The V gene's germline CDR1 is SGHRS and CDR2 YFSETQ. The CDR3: CASSRQGSYNEQFF. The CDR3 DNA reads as TGCGCCAGCAGCCGACAGGGGAGCTACAATGAGCAGTTCTTC.

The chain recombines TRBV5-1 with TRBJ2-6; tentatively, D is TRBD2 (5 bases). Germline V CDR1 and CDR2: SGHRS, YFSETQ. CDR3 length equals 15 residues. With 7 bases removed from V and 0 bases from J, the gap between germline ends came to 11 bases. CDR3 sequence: CASGEFGSGANVLTF. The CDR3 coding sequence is TGCGCCAGCGGGGAGTTTGGCTCTGGGGCCAACGTCCTGACTTTC.

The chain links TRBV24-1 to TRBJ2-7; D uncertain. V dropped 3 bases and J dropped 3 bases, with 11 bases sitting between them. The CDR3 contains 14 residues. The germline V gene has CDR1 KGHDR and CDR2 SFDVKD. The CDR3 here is CATSDLTWSYEQYF. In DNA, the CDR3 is TGTGCCACCAGTGATCTGACTTGGAGCTACGAGCAGTACTTC.

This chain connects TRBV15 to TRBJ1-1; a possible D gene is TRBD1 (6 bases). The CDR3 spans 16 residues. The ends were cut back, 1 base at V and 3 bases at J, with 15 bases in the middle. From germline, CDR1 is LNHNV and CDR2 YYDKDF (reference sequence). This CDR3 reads CATSRGAGRGYTEAFF. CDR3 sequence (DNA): TGTGCCACCAGCAGAGGAGCAGGGAGGGGGTACACTGAAGCTTTCTTT.

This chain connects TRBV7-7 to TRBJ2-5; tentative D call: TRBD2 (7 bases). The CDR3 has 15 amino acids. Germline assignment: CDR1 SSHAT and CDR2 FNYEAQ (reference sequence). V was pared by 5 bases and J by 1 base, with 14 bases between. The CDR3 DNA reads TGTGCCAGCAGCCTAGGGGGGGGAGTCCAAGAGACCCAGTACTTC. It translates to CASSLGGGVQETQYF.

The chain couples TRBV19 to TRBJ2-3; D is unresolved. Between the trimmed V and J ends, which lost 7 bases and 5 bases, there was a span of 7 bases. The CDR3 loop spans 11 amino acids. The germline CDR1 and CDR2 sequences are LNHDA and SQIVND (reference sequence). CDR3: CASKSGDTQYF. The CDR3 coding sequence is TGTGCCAGTAAATCAGGAGATACGCAGTATTTT.

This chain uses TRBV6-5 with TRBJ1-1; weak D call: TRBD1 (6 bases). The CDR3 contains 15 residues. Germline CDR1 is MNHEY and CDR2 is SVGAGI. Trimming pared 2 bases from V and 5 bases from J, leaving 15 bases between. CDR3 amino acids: CASSYRTVGETEAFF. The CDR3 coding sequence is TGTGCCAGCAGTTACCGGACAGTCGGGGAGACTGAAGCTTTCTTT.

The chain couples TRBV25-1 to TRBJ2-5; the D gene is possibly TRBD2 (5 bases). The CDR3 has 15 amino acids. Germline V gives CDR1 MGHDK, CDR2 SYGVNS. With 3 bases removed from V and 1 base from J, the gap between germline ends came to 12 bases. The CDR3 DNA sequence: TGTGCCAGCAGTGATCGGGGAGAGGGCCAAGAGACCCAGTACTTC. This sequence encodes CASSDRGEGQETQYF. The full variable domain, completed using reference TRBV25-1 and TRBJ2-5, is EADIYQTPRYLVIGTGKKITLECSQTMGHDKMYWYQQDPGMELHLIHYSYGVNSTEKGDLSSESTVSRIRTEHFPLTLESARPSHTSQYLCASSDRGEGQETQYFGPGTRLLVL.

This chain's CDR3 is CASSLPWDRSWGPLHF. The CDR3 DNA reads TGTGCCAGCAGCCTCCCTTGGGACAGGTCCTGGGGACCCCTCCACTTT. This chain uses TRBV7-2 with TRBJ1-6; TRBD1 aligns across 8 bases. The CDR3 has 16 residues. V gave up 5 bases and J gave up 12 bases; unmatched junction bases: 15. The germline V gene encodes CDR1 SGHTA and CDR2 FQGNSA.

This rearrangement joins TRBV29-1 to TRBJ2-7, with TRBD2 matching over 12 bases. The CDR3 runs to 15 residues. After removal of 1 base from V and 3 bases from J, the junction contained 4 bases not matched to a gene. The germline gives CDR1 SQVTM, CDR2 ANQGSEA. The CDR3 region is CSVEVLAGGYYEQYF. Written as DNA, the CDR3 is TGCAGCGTTGAAGTACTAGCGGGGGGCTACTACGAGCAGTACTTC.

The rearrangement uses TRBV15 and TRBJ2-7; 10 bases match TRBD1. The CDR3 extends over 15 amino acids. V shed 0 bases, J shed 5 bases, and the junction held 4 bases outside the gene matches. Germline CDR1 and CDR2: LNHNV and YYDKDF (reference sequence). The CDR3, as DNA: TGTGCCACCAGCAGAGACCGGGACAGGGGTCACGAGCAGTACTTC. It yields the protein CATSRDRDRGHEQYF.